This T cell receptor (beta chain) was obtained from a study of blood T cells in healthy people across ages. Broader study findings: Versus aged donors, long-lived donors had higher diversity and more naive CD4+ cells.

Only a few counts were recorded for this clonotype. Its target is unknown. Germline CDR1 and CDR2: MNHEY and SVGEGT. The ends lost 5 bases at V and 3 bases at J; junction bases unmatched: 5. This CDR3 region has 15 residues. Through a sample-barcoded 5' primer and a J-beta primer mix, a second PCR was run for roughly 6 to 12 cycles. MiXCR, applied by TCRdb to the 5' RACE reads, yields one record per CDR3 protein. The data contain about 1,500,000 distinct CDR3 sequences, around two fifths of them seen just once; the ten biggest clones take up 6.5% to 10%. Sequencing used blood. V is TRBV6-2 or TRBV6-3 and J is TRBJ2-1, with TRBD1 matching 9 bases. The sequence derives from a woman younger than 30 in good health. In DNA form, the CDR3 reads TGTGCCAGCAGTACAGGGGGCGCTCTCTACAATGAGCAGTTCTTC. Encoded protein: CASSTGGALYNEQFF.